One and the same sample provided the 23 T cell receptor beta chains below, sequenced in a study of blood T cell repertoires in COVID-19. TCRdb's table, derived via immunoSEQ multiplex PCR, lists solely in-frame clones and lacks some. The table has over 200,000 clones, roughly 86% seen once; the top ten hold less than 3%. The sample consisted of peripheral blood. These receptors all stem from a woman between 55 and 75 years old with acute or convalescent COVID-19.

The chain is built from TRBV27 and TRBJ2-1; 9 bases are shared with TRBD2. The CDR3 is made up of 17 amino acids. The J segment lost 9 bases and the V segment lost 5 bases, leaving 17 bases of the junction unmatched. Germline V CDR1 and CDR2: MNHEY, SMNVEV (reference sequence). The CDR3 spells CASSTTRSSGRQGEQFF. The DNA of the CDR3 is TGTGCCAGCAGTACAACTCGATCCAGCGGGAGGCAAGGTGAGCAGTTCTTC.

V is TRBV6-1 and J is TRBJ1-1, with a weak D call TRBD1 (5 bases). Germline V gene data show CDR1 as MNHNS and CDR2 as SASEGT. CDR3 length: 14 residues. Trimming took 2 bases from V and 6 from J, leaving 13 bases between them. In nucleotides, the CDR3 is TGTGCCAGCAGTGAACTTGGAGGGGCGTCTGAAGCTTTCTTT. Translating it yields CASSELGGASEAFF.

The chain couples TRBV4-3 to TRBJ2-1; TRBD1 is a possible D gene (6 bases). Germline V gene data show CDR1 as LGHNA and CDR2 as YSLEER. V dropped 2 bases and J dropped 5 bases, with 10 bases sitting between them. CDR3 size: 14 residues. In DNA, the CDR3 is TGCGCCAGCAGCCAACGGGACATAAACAATGAGCAGTTCTTC. This gives the protein CASSQRDINNEQFF.

This clone was seen a handful of times. The V call is TRBV5-1, the J call TRBJ1-1; D might be TRBD1 (6 bases). CDR1 is SGHRS and CDR2 is YFSETQ in the germline V gene. CDR3 size: 15 residues. V lost 2 bases and J lost 0, with 11 bases in between. The CDR3 DNA is TGCGCCAGCAGCTTAATTCAGGGGATGAACACTGAAGCTTTCTTT. Protein product: CASSLIQGMNTEAFF.

The V call is TRBV6-6, the J call TRBJ2-3; no clear D gene. The ends were cut back, 0 bases at V and 3 bases at J, with 10 bases in the middle. CDR3 length: 15 amino acids. The V gene's germline CDR1 is MNHNY and CDR2 SVGAGI (reference sequence). Here the CDR3 reads CASSYSPYGTDTQYF. The CDR3 DNA reads as TGTGCCAGCAGTTACTCCCCCTACGGGACAGATACGCAGTATTTT.

The chain is built from TRBV27 and TRBJ1-6; 9 nucleotides line up with TRBD1. Trimming cost V 2 bases and J 10 bases; bases outside gene matches: 15. This CDR3 region has 18 residues. CDR1 and CDR2 (germline): MNHEY, SMNVEV (reference sequence). The CDR3 loop is CASSLHLTGTGWVSPLHF. As DNA, the CDR3 is TGTGCCAGCAGTTTACACCTCACCGGGACAGGGTGGGTCTCACCCCTCCACTTT.

The V gene is TRBV5-1, the J gene TRBJ2-3; TRBD1 might be the D (5 bases). Germline V gene data show CDR1 as SGHRS and CDR2 as YFSETQ. The CDR3 is 15 amino acids. Deletions cut 1 base from V and 0 bases from J, with 9 bases between. The CDR3 nucleotides are TGCGCCAGCAGCTTGAGACAGATTAGCACAGATACGCAGTATTTT. It encodes CASSLRQISTDTQYF.

This sequence joins TRBV5-1 and TRBJ1-1; TRBD1 agrees at 7 bases. Trimming took 4 bases from V and 2 from J; bases not matched to a gene: 8. In germline, CDR1 is SGHRS, CDR2 YFSETQ. The CDR3 is 15 residues long. For the CDR3, the DNA is TGCGCCAGCAGCCGCATAAGACAGGGAAACACTGAAGCTTTCTTT. Translated, it gives CASSRIRQGNTEAFF.

This clone turned up a few times. CDR3 amino acids: CATSIDTYGYTF. The CDR3 nucleotides read TGTGCCACCAGTATTGACACATATGGCTACACCTTC. The chain joins TRBV15 to TRBJ1-2; no definite D call. CDR3 length: 12 amino acids. Trimming removed 6 bases at V and 5 bases at J, with 10 bases between. The germline CDR1 and CDR2 sequences are LNHNV and YYDKDF (reference sequence).

The DNA of the CDR3 is TGTGCCAGCAGCCAAGGGAGAGTTGCAACTAATGAAAAACTGTTTTTT. Translation: CASSQGRVATNEKLFF. The chain uses TRBV3-1 (or the pseudogene TRBV3-2) and TRBJ1-4; D unresolved. There are 16 residues in the CDR3. In germline, CDR1 is LGHDT, CDR2 YNNKEL (reference sequence). V was shortened by 1 base and J by 0 bases, with 9 bases between the two germline ends.

V usage is TRBV11-3 and J usage is TRBJ2-5, with 10 positions matching TRBD2. CDR3 length equals 15 residues. The junction had 4 bases not matched to a gene; V was cut back by 0 bases and J by 6 bases. Germline V CDR1 and CDR2: SGHNT, YENEEA. The CDR3 DNA reads as TGTGCCAGCAGCTTAGACAGCGGGAGGGCCCAGACCCAGTACTTC. It yields the protein CASSLDSGRAQTQYF.

The rearrangement links TRBV11-2 to TRBJ1-4; 9 bases align to TRBD1. The germline V gene encodes CDR1 SGHAT and CDR2 FQNNGV. The CDR3 spans 13 residues. The V segment lost 6 bases and the J segment 11 bases; nucleotides outside the gene matches: 7. CDR3 DNA: TGTGCCAGCAGTTGGGACAGGGACCGCAAACTGTTTTTT. It encodes CASSWDRDRKLFF. Drawing the rest from reference TRBV11-2 and TRBJ1-4, the complete variable domain is EAGVAQSPRYKIIEKRQSVAFWCNPISGHATLYWYQQILGQGPKLLIQFQNNGVVDDSQLPKDRFSAERLKGVDSTLKIQPAKLEDSAVYLCASSWDRDRKLFFGSGTQLSVL.

This clone was found a few times. This chain connects TRBV28 to TRBJ1-6; tentatively, D is TRBD1 (6 bases). The germline V gene encodes CDR1 MDHEN and CDR2 SYDVKM. Between the trimmed V and J ends, which lost 8 bases and 7 bases, there was a span of 15 bases. CDR3 size: 14 residues. CDR3 DNA: TGTGCCAGCGGGTCTGGGGGCCTAAATTCACCCCTCCACTTT. It encodes CASGSGGLNSPLHF.

This chain links TRBV20-1 with TRBJ2-3; D remains unclear. V lost 5 bases, J lost 5 bases, and 8 bases lay in between. Per the germline V gene, CDR1 is DFQATT and CDR2 is SNEGSKA (reference sequence). This CDR3 comprises 11 residues. CDR3 coding DNA: TGCAGTGCTGCCACCAGAGATACGCAGTATTTT. This sequence encodes CSAATRDTQYF.

On this clone: A much more abundant neighbour one base away suggests this may be a read error. Other DNA sequences from this sample encode an identical CDR3 as well. The chain employs TRBV11-2 and TRBJ1-1; D is unclear. V lost 2 bases and J lost 2, with 3 bases in between. The CDR3 consists of 12 residues. The germline gives CDR1 SGHAT, CDR2 FQNNGV. Written as DNA, the CDR3 is TGTGCCAGCAGCTTACAAAACACTGAAGCTTTCTTT. It codes for CASSLQNTEAFF. Filled out from reference TRBV11-2 and TRBJ1-1, the complete variable domain reads EAGVAQSPRYKIIEKRQSVAFWCNPISGHATLYWYQQILGQGPKLLIQFQNNGVVDDSQLPKDRFSAERLKGVDSTLKIQPAKLEDSAVYLCASSLQNTEAFFGQGTRLTVV.

This chain connects TRBV6-1 to TRBJ2-3, with D perhaps matching TRBD2 (5 bases). CDR3 length equals 14 residues. V dropped 1 base and J dropped 2 bases, with 7 bases sitting between them. Germline assignment: CDR1 MNHNS and CDR2 SASEGT. The CDR3 DNA is TGTGCCAGCAGTGAAGGCCTAGCCACAGATACGCAGTATTTT. Protein sequence: CASSEGLATDTQYF.

A few counts support this clone. This chain uses TRBV9 with TRBJ1-2, with D maybe TRBD1 (6 bases). The CDR3 covers 15 residues. The germline V and J ends were trimmed by 0 bases and 0 bases, with 9 bases remaining between them. Germline loops: CDR1 SGDLS, CDR2 YYNGEE. The CDR3, as DNA: TGTGCCAGCAGCGTAGGGACAGAAGCTAACTATGGCTACACCTTC. This translates into CASSVGTEANYGYTF. The full variable domain, its missing parts supplied by reference TRBV9 and TRBJ1-2, is DSGVTQTPKHLITATGQRVTLRCSPRSGDLSVYWYQQSLDQGLQFLIQYYNGEERAKGNILERFSAQQFPDLHSELNLSSLELGDSALYFCASSVGTEANYGYTFGSGTRLTVV.

The rearrangement links TRBV4-3 to TRBJ2-5; the D gene is possibly TRBD2 (6 bases). Trimming took 2 bases from V and 4 from J, leaving 17 bases between them. Germline CDR1 reads LGHNA; CDR2 reads YSLEER. The CDR3 has 16 amino acids. In DNA, the CDR3 is TGCGCCAGCAGCCAACAGACGGGAGAACCCGCAGAGACCCAGTACTTC. This encodes CASSQQTGEPAETQYF.

This clone was recorded once. This chain joins TRBV27 and TRBJ1-2; the match to TRBD1 covers 9 bases. Germline CDR1 reads MNHEY; CDR2 reads SMNVEV (reference sequence). V gave up 6 bases and J gave up 8 bases; unmatched junction bases: 16. The CDR3 spans 16 residues. DNA for the CDR3: TGTGCCAGCAGCCCCTACTCCTTACAGGGGGCATTGGGCTACACCTTC. It translates to CASSPYSLQGALGYTF.

The chain joins TRBV6-4 to TRBJ1-1, with 7 nucleotides matching TRBD1. This CDR3 comprises 16 residues. Germline V gene data show CDR1 as MRHNA and CDR2 as SNTAGT. The J segment lost 0 bases and the V segment lost 5 bases, leaving 9 bases of the junction unmatched. CDR3 in DNA: TGTGCCAGCAGTCAAATACAGGGGCTCTTGAACACTGAAGCTTTCTTT. This codes for CASSQIQGLLNTEAFF.

This chain joins TRBV6-2 or TRBV6-3 and TRBJ2-4, with TRBD2 matching 12 bases. Per germline, CDR1 MNHEY and CDR2 SVGEGT. The CDR3 has 18 amino acids. V was pared by 7 bases and J by 0 bases, with 10 bases of the junction left unmatched. CDR3 in DNA: TGTGCCAGCACCCCGCGGACTAGCGGGACACTAGCCAAAAACATTCAGTACTTC. It yields the protein CASTPRTSGTLAKNIQYF.

This sequence joins TRBV7-3 and TRBJ2-3; TRBD2 agrees at 13 bases. The V segment lost 2 bases and the J segment 1 base; nucleotides outside the gene matches: 0. CDR3 length: 16 amino acids. Germline assignment: CDR1 SGHTA and CDR2 FQGTGA. The chain's CDR3 is CASSLGTSGGTDTQYF. The CDR3 coding sequence is TGTGCCAGCAGCTTAGGGACTAGCGGGGGCACAGATACGCAGTATTTT.

The chain joins TRBV13 to TRBJ2-7, with D perhaps TRBD1 (6 bases). Germline V gene data show CDR1 as PRHDT and CDR2 as FYEKMQ (reference sequence). This CDR3 has 14 amino acids. Deletions cut 4 bases from V and 0 bases from J, with 10 bases between. The DNA of the CDR3 is TGTGCCAGCAGCTCAGGGGCTGCCTCCTACGAGCAGTACTTC. Protein product: CASSSGAASYEQYF.